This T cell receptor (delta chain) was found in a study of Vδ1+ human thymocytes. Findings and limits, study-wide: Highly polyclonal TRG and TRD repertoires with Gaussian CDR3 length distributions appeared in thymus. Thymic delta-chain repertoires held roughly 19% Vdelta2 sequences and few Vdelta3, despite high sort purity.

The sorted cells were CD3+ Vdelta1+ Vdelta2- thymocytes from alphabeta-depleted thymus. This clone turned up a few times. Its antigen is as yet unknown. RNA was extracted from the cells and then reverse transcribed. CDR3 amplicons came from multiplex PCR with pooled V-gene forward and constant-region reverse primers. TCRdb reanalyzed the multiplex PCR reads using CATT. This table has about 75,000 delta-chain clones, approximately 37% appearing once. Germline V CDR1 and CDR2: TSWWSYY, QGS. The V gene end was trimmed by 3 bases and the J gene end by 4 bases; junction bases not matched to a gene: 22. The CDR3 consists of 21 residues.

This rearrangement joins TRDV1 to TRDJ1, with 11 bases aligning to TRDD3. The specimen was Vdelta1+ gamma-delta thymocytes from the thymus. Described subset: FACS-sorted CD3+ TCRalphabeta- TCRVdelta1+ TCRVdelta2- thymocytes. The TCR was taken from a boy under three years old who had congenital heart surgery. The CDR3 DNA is TGTGCTCTTGGGGAGGAATTCCCCGCCCCACGTACTGGGGGATATATCGATAAACTCATCTTT. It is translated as CALGEEFPAPRTGGYIDKLIF.